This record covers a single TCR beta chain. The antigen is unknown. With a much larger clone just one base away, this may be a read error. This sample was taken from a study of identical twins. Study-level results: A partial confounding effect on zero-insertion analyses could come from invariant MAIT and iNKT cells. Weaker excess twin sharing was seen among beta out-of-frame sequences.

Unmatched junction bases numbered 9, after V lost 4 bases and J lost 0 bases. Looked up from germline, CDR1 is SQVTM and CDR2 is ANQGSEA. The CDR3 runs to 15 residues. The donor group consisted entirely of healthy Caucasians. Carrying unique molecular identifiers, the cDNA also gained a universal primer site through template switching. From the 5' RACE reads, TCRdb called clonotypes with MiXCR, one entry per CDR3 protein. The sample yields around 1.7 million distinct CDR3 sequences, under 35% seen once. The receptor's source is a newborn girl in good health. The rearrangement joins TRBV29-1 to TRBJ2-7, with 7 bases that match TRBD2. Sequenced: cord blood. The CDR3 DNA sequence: TGCAGCGTTGGGGGGGGAGACTCGAGCTCCTACGAGCAGTACTTC. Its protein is CSVGGGDSSSYEQYF.